This T cell receptor (beta chain) was identified in a study of cytomegalovirus exposure and HLA in healthy donors. Study-level points and caveats: Confirmation was obtained in vitro that a few CMV-associated chains are specific for CMV antigens.

CDR3 length equals 12 residues. Germline V CDR1 and CDR2: LNHNV, YYDKDF (reference sequence). PCR primers comprised 60 Vbeta and 13 Jbeta primers. Clones were sequenced by immunoSEQ multiplex PCR, and TCRdb holds only the in-frame ones, with some missing. The sample includes 100,000 to 150,000 clones, approximately 80% of them seen just once. A word on this clone: Its target is unknown. Germline and junction disagree at one end, which may indicate a read error. Distinct nucleotide sequences in the sample also encode this CDR3.

The sequence came from a woman younger than 35 in good health and CMV-seropositive. The chain couples TRBV15 to TRBJ1-5, with TRBD1 as a possible D gene (6 bases). The sequenced material came from PBMCs. The CDR3 DNA is TGTGCCACCGGGGGCCCCAATCAGCCTCAGCATTTT. This sequence encodes CATGGPNQPQHF.